The 14 T cell receptor beta chains reported below all come from one sample, sequenced in a study of T-cell memory formation after mild COVID-19. TCRdb itself ran the 5' RACE reads through MiXCR, one entry per CDR3 protein. The sample includes 150,000 to 200,000 distinct CDR3 sequences, about 18% of them seen just once. What was sequenced was PBMCs or a T cell subset sorted from them (not recorded which). These receptors were obtained from a man aged 18 to 29 who had mild COVID-19 (a few samples of this study predate the infection). Cell type and time point are not known.

The CDR3 protein is CASRFSGGTDTQYF. CDR3 bases: TGTGCCAGCAGGTTTAGCGGGGGGACAGATACGCAGTATTTT. The rearrangement joins TRBV7-3 to TRBJ2-3; 10 positions agree with TRBD2. The CDR3 totals 14 residues. Germline loops: CDR1 SGHTA, CDR2 FQGTGA. J gave up 3 bases and V 6 bases, and 3 bases lay outside the gene matches.

V gene TRBV4-2 combines with J gene TRBJ2-5; D not resolved. Per germline, CDR1 LGHNA and CDR2 YNFKEQ. The CDR3 sequence is 14 residues long. Trimming pared 3 bases from V and 1 base from J, leaving 9 bases between. The CDR3, as DNA: TGTGCCAGCAGCCAGCCCTCTACCCAAGAGACCCAGTACTTC. This codes for CASSQPSTQETQYF.

This clonotype was picked up many times. This chain uses TRBV7-9 with TRBJ2-3; D tentatively reads TRBD1 or TRBD2 (5 bases each). Per the germline V gene, CDR1 is SEHNR and CDR2 is FQNEAQ (reference sequence). The germline V and J ends were trimmed by 5 bases and 2 bases, with 14 bases remaining between them. This CDR3 has 15 amino acids. DNA of the CDR3: TGTGCCAGCAGCCCCCGGGGCAGTTACACAGATACGCAGTATTTT. It encodes CASSPRGSYTDTQYF. Supplemented by reference TRBV7-9 and TRBJ2-3, the full variable domain reads DTGVSQNPRHKITKRGQNVTFRCDPISEHNRLYWYRQTLGQGPEFLTYFQNEAQLEKSRLLSDRFSAERPKGSFSTLEIQRTEQGDSAMYLCASSPRGSYTDTQYFGPGTRLTVL.

The V gene is TRBV7-4, the J gene TRBJ1-6; TRBD1 matches at 7 bases. The CDR3 contains 15 residues. Germline V gives CDR1 SGHVT, CDR2 SQSDAQ. Unmatched junction bases numbered 16, after V lost 7 bases and J lost 13 bases. CDR3 in DNA: TGTGCCAGCAATAATCCGGGACAGTGGCCTCGGCCCCTCCACTTT. Protein: CASNNPGQWPRPLHF. The full variable domain, rest sourced from reference TRBV7-4 and TRBJ1-6, is GAGVSQSPRYKVAKRGRDVALRCDSISGHVTLYWYRQTLGQGSEVLTYSQSDAQRDKSGRPSGRFSAERPERSVSTLKIQRTEQGDSAVYLCASNNPGQWPRPLHFGNGTRLTVT.

The chain combines TRBV7-2 with TRBJ2-1, with D perhaps matching TRBD1 (5 bases). CDR3 length: 17 residues. V was trimmed by 5 bases and J by 4 bases, leaving 21 bases between them. The germline CDR1 and CDR2 sequences are SGHTA and FQGNSA. The CDR3 bases are TGTGCCAGCAGCCAGCAGGGATTAAAACAACCATACAATGAGCAGTTCTTC. Its translation is CASSQQGLKQPYNEQFF.

The rearrangement links TRBV3-2 to TRBJ2-3; the DNA was not compared with TRBD1, the D call given in the table. TRBV3-2 is assigned pseudogene status. The CDR3 totals 18 residues. Here the CDR3 reads CASSQDGPDRRFTDTQYF. In DNA form, the CDR3 reads TGTGCCAGCAGCCAAGATGGTCCGGACAGGCGATTCACAGATACGCAGTATTTT.

This clonotype was picked up many times. The chain is built from TRBV7-2 and TRBJ2-1; 7 bases match TRBD2. The V gene end was trimmed by 7 bases and the J gene end by 2 bases; junction bases not matched to a gene: 5. Germline CDR1 reads SGHTA; CDR2 reads FQGNSA. The length of the CDR3 is 14 residues. CDR3 in amino acids: CASKASGTYNEQFF. The CDR3 coding sequence is TGTGCCAGCAAGGCTAGCGGAACCTACAATGAGCAGTTCTTC.

This clonotype was seen a handful of times. The chain carries TRBV19 and TRBJ2-3, with 7 positions matching TRBD2. CDR3 length: 13 amino acids. The ends lost 5 bases at V and 10 bases at J; junction bases unmatched: 9. CDR1 and CDR2 from the germline V gene are LNHDA and SQIVND (reference sequence). CDR3 in amino acids: CASSHPGRESQYF. The CDR3 DNA reads as TGTGCCAGTAGTCACCCGGGGAGGGAGTCGCAGTATTTT. Full variable domain (rest looked up from reference TRBV19 and TRBJ2-3): DGGITQSPKYLFRKEGQNVTLSCEQNLNHDAMYWYRQDPGQGLRLIYYSQIVNDFQKGDIAEGYSVSREKKESFPLTVTSAQKNPTAFYLCASSHPGRESQYFGPGTRLTVL.

Ten or more counts support this clonotype. V gene TRBV12-3 or TRBV12-4 combines with J gene TRBJ1-1, with D perhaps matching TRBD1 (5 bases). The CDR3 is 13 amino acids. V was trimmed by 6 bases and J by 1 base, leaving 9 bases between them. The CDR3 sequence: CASRSGTNTEAFF. For the CDR3, the DNA is TGTGCCAGCAGGAGTGGGACGAACACTGAAGCTTTCTTT.

The gene calls are TRBV7-8 and TRBJ2-5; 9 bases are shared with TRBD2. Germline CDR1 reads SGHVS; CDR2 reads FQNEAQ. The CDR3 spans 15 residues. V shed 5 bases and J 2 bases; nucleotides not matched to a gene: 6. In DNA form, the CDR3 reads TGTGCCAGCAGCCGGAGCGGGGGGAGACAAGAGACCCAGTACTTC. As protein: CASSRSGGRQETQYF.

This clonotype was observed a few times. The rearrangement links TRBV11-1 to TRBJ1-1; D ambiguous. Trimming stripped 3 bases from V and 4 bases from J, with 18 bases between. The CDR3 is 16 amino acids. Germline V gene lookup returns CDR1 SGHAT and CDR2 FQDESV (reference sequence). Written as DNA, the CDR3 is TGTGCCAGCAGCTTTCGAGTAGGATCCCCGGCCACTGAAGCTTTCTTT. Protein: CASSFRVGSPATEAFF.

The J gene is TRBJ2-1, the V gene TRBV24-1; tentative D call: TRBD2 (7 bases). V lost 4 bases and J lost 4, with 16 bases in between. Germline V lookup: CDR1 KGHDR, CDR2 SFDVKD. CDR3 size: 16 residues. The CDR3 DNA reads as TGTGCCACCAGTGACCCAAGGGGGGGCTTTTACAATGAGCAGTTCTTC. Its protein is CATSDPRGGFYNEQFF.

Regarding this clonotype: Likely a read error: the CDR3 ends without its conserved phenylalanine or tryptophan. The DNA is omitted, as the CDR3 cannot be located on it reliably, and the CDR3 follows TCRdb's listing. The chain recombines TRBV12-3 or TRBV12-4 with TRBJ2-7; the table's D call, TRBD1, was not checked against the DNA. The CDR3 spans 11 residues, counting both ends. CDR3 region: CASSLGDVQVI.

V gene TRBV20-1 combines with J gene TRBJ2-5; TRBD2 agrees at 11 bases. Per the germline V gene, CDR1 is DFQATT and CDR2 is SNEGSKA (reference sequence). This CDR3 is 13 amino acids long. After removal of 6 bases from V and 5 bases from J, the junction contained 5 bases not matched to a gene. The CDR3 region has the DNA TGCAGTGCGAGACTAGCGGGGATGGAGACCCAGTACTTC. The encoded protein is CSARLAGMETQYF.